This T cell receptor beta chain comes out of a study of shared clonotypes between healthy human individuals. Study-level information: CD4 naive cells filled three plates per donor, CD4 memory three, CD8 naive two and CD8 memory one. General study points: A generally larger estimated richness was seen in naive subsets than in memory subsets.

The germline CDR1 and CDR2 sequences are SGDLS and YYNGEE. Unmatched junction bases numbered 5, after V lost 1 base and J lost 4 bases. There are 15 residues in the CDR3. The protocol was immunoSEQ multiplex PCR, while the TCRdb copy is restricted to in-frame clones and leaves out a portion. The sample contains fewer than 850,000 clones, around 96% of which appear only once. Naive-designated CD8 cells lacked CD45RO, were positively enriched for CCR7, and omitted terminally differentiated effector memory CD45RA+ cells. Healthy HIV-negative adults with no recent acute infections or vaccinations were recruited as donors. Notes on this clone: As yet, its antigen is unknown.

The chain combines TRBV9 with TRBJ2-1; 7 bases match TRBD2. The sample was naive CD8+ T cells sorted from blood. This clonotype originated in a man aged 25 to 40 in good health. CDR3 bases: TGTGCCAGCAGCGTAATAGCGGGCCAGTACAATGAGCAGTTCTTC. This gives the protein CASSVIAGQYNEQFF.